These 10 T cell receptor beta chains share one sample of origin, sequenced in a study of cytomegalovirus exposure and HLA in healthy donors. PCR involved 60 Vbeta and 13 Jbeta primers. Method: immunoSEQ multiplex PCR; TCRdb's copy keeps in-frame clones and lacks some. The sample has some 130,000 clones. The sequenced sample was PBMCs. All receptors come from a woman aged 40 to 50 in good health and CMV-seropositive.

J is TRBJ2-5 and V is TRBV7-6; 7 positions agree with TRBD2. The CDR3 covers 14 residues. The ends lost 5 bases at V and 2 bases at J; junction bases unmatched: 5. Looked up from germline, CDR1 is SGHVS and CDR2 is FNYEAQ. For the CDR3, the DNA is TGTGCCAGCAGCCCGGGCGGGGGACAAGAGACCCAGTACTTC. Protein: CASSPGGGQETQYF.

The rearrangement links TRBV5-1 to TRBJ2-3; 8 bases are shared with TRBD2. V shed 4 bases, J shed 0 bases, and the junction held 7 bases outside the gene matches. CDR1 is SGHRS and CDR2 is YFSETQ in the germline V gene. The CDR3 length is 16 residues. The CDR3 nucleotides are TGCGCCAGCAGCAGAACTAGCGGAGCTAGCACAGATACGCAGTATTTT. Translation: CASSRTSGASTDTQYF.

The chain uses TRBV5-1 and TRBJ2-1; D ambiguous. V lost 2 bases to trimming and J lost 6 bases, with 6 bases between them. CDR3 length: 12 amino acids. Germline V gene lookup returns CDR1 SGHRS and CDR2 YFSETQ. CDR3 coding DNA: TGCGCCAGCAGCTTAGCTGGCAATGAGCAGTTCTTC. This sequence encodes CASSLAGNEQFF.

The chain recombines TRBV2 with TRBJ2-1, with 11 nucleotides matching TRBD2. Trimming removed 7 bases from V and 9 bases from J; junction bases left unmatched: 11. The germline V gene has CDR1 SNHLY and CDR2 FYNNEI. The CDR3 has 15 amino acids. The CDR3 DNA reads TGTGCCAGCAACCCCCTAGCGGGAGGCAGGGGTGAGCAGTTCTTC. As protein: CASNPLAGGRGEQFF.

J is TRBJ2-1 and V is TRBV25-1, with D perhaps TRBD2 (6 bases). CDR1 is MGHDK, CDR2 SYGVNS, per germline. CDR3 length equals 17 residues. V was trimmed by 2 bases and J by 3 bases, leaving 17 bases between them. Here the CDR3 reads CASSEEGMGGDYNEQFF. The CDR3 DNA reads as TGTGCCAGCAGTGAAGAGGGGATGGGGGGAGACTACAATGAGCAGTTCTTC.

The chain has TRBV28 and TRBJ2-1; 8 bases line up with TRBD2. Germline-derived CDR1 and CDR2 are MDHEN and SYDVKM. The CDR3 has 14 residues. V trimming: 5 bases; J trimming: 8 bases; junction bases outside the gene matches: 8. CDR3 nucleotides: TGTGCCAGCAGTGGGACTAGTGTTGGGTATGAGCAGTTCTTC. Protein sequence: CASSGTSVGYEQFF.

The J gene is TRBJ2-5, the V gene TRBV9, with D possibly being TRBD1 (6 bases). V shed 0 bases and J shed 1 base, with 7 bases lying between them. Germline CDR1 SGDLS, CDR2 YYNGEE. The CDR3 covers 14 residues. This CDR3 is CASSVGGGQETQYF. CDR3 DNA: TGTGCCAGCAGCGTAGGAGGGGGCCAAGAGACCCAGTACTTC.

The chain is built from TRBV27 and TRBJ2-7; 9 bases are shared with TRBD1. The germline V gene encodes CDR1 MNHEY and CDR2 SMNVEV (reference sequence). V lost 6 bases to trimming and J lost 6 bases; unmatched junction nucleotides: 15. The CDR3 covers 16 residues. The chain's CDR3 is CASRLLLGQGAGEQYF. CDR3 nucleotide sequence: TGTGCCAGCAGATTGCTGTTGGGACAGGGTGCCGGCGAGCAGTACTTC.

The V gene is TRBV27, the J gene TRBJ2-5; 9 nucleotides match TRBD1. Matching the DNA end better, TRBJ2-7 makes the J call doubtful. This CDR3 has 16 amino acids. CDR1 MNHEY and CDR2 SMNVEV come from the germline V gene (reference sequence). CDR3 in amino acids: CASSLKTGTGKSEQYF. The CDR3 DNA reads as TGTGCCAGCAGTCTCAAAACCGGGACAGGGAAGTCCGAGCAGTACTTC.

The V and J genes are TRBV6-4 and TRBJ2-1; 9 bases are shared with TRBD1. V lost 2 bases to trimming and J lost 6 bases; unmatched junction nucleotides: 14. The CDR3 extends over 18 amino acids. From germline, CDR1 is MRHNA and CDR2 SNTAGT. CDR3 nucleotides: TGTGCCAGCAGTGACCGGGACAGGGTTTTACCCGTTCGCAATGAGCAGTTCTTC. Translating gives CASSDRDRVLPVRNEQFF.